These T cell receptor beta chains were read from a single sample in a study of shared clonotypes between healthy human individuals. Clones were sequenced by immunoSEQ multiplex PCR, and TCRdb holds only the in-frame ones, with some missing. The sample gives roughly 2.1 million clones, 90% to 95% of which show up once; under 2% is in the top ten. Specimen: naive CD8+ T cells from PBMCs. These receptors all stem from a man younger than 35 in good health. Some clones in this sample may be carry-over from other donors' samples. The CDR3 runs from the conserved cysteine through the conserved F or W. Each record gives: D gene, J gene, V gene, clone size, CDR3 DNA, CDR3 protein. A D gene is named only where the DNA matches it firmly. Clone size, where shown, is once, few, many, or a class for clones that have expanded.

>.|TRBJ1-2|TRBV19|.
TGTGCCAGTACGCAGGGAGGAAACTATGGCTACACCTTC
CASTQGGNYGYTF
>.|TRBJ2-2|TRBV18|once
TGTGCCAGCTCCCCTGATCGCGGCCGGTCCGGGGAGCTGTTTTTT
CASSPDRGRSGELFF
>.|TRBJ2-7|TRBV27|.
TGTGCCAGCAGTCCTCTCAACCCCTCCCACGAGCAGTACTTC
CASSPLNPSHEQYF
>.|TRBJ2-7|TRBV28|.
TGTGCCAGCAGTTTGCCGGGACCGAGCTACGAGCAGTACTTC
CASSLPGPSYEQYF
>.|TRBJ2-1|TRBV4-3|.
TGCGCCAGCAGCCAAGCGGAGCACGTCTCCTACAATGAGCAGTTCTTC
CASSQAEHVSYNEQFF
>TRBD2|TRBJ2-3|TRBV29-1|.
TGCAGCGTTGAAGGGGGACTAGCGGGTACAGATACGCAGTATTTT
CSVEGGLAGTDTQYF
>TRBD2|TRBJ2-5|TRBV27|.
TGTGCCAGCAGTTTAGCCGGACTACTAGCGGAGACCCAGTACTTC
CASSLAGLLAETQYF
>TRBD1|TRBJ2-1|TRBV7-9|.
TGTGCCAGCAGCCCCAGGCGGACAGGCAATGAGCAGTTCTTC
CASSPRRTGNEQFF
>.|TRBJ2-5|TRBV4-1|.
TGCGCCAGCAGCCAAGTTGGGACGACGGGCGGCCAGTACTTC
CASSQVGTTGGQYF
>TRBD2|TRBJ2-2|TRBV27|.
TGTGCCAGCAGTGAGCGGGAGGGGACCGGGGAGCTGTTTTTT
CASSEREGTGELFF
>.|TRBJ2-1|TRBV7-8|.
TGTGCCAGCAGCGCTGGAGCCGGGACCGACGAGGCGTGGGAGCAGTTCTTC
CASSAGAGTDEAWEQFF
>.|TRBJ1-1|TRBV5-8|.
TGTGCCAGCAGCTTTTTGGGGGGGATCAACACTGAAGCTTTCTTT
CASSFLGGINTEAFF
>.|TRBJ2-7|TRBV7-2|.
TGTGCCAGCAGCTTACACCCTAGAAGCTACGAGCAGTACTTC
CASSLHPRSYEQYF
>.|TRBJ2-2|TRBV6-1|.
TGTGCCAGCAGAGTACCAGGGGAAGCTGGGGAGCTGTTTTTT
CASRVPGEAGELFF
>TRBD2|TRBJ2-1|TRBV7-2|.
TGTGCCAGCAGCTTAGGCCTAGCGGTGTACAATGAGCAGTTCTTC
CASSLGLAVYNEQFF
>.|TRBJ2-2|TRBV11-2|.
TGTGCCAGCAGCTTAGGTGGGGTATTGAACACCGGGGAGCTGTTTTTT
CASSLGGVLNTGELFF